A selection of T cell receptor beta chains follows, all from one sample in a study of preoperative IRX-2 immunotherapy in early breast cancer. Profiled with immunoSEQ multiplex PCR; TCRdb holds only in-frame clones, not every one. The sample lists about 1,600 clones; under 80% were seen once. The sequences come from tumor tissue, collected after IRX-2 immunotherapy. These receptors were taken from a human donor with breast cancer. The CDR3 runs from the conserved cysteine through the conserved F or W. Fields, in order: J gene, D gene, clone size, V gene, CDR3 DNA, CDR3 protein. A D gene is named only where the DNA matches it firmly. Clone size, where shown, is once, few, many, or a class for clones that have expanded.

>TRBJ2-7|-|-|TRBV6-1
TGTGCCAGCAGTGAAGTTAGCGGGACAGCCGAGACCTACGAGCAGTACTTC
CASSEVSGTAETYEQYF
>TRBJ1-2|-|-|TRBV18
TGTGCCAGCTCACCACAGTCGGAGGGGCGGCACTATGGCTACACCTTC
CASSPQSEGRHYGYTF
>TRBJ1-3|TRBD1|large|TRBV11-3
TGTGCCAGCAGCTCCTGGCGGACAGGCCATTCTGGAAACACCATATATTTT
CASSSWRTGHSGNTIYF
>TRBJ1-2|-|once|TRBV18
TGTGCCAGCTCACCCCCGACAGAGAGCTATGGCTACACCTTC
CASSPPTESYGYTF
>TRBJ1-1|TRBD1|-|TRBV11-3
TGTGCCAGCAGCCCGAAGGGTGGGACAGGGGAAGCTTTCTTT
CASSPKGGTGEAFF
>TRBJ1-2|-|-|TRBV14
TGTGCCAGCAGCCCAGGAGGGTATGGCTACACCTTC
CASSPGGYGYTF
>TRBJ1-6|-|-|TRBV30
TGTGCCTGGAGCTCGGGCCTAGGAAATTCACCCCTCCACTTT
CAWSSGLGNSPLHF
>TRBJ1-2|-|-|TRBV6-8
TGTGCCAGCATAGAGGAGCCCCCCTATGGCTACACCTTC
CASIEEPPYGYTF
>TRBJ1-5|TRBD1|-|TRBV10-2
TGCGCCAGCACCGGACAGGGTAAAGAACAGCCCCAGCATTTT
CASTGQGKEQPQHF
>TRBJ1-4|TRBD1|few|TRBV28
TGTGCCAGCAGCACTGGGACAGTCAGAGAAAAACTGTTTTTT
CASSTGTVREKLFF
>TRBJ2-2|TRBD1|few|TRBV10-2
TGCGCCAGCACCATGACAGGGTACACCGGGGAGCTGTTTTTT
CASTMTGYTGELFF
>TRBJ2-5|TRBD1|-|TRBV18
TGTGCCAGCTCGGCACAAGGGACAGTTCAAGAGACCCAGTACTTC
CASSAQGTVQETQYF
>TRBJ2-1|TRBD2|-|TRBV11-3
TGTGCCAGCAGCTTGTCAAGGATAGCGGGGATCAATGAGCAGTTCTTC
CASSLSRIAGINEQFF
>TRBJ1-1|-|-|TRBV18
TGTGCCAGCTCACCGCGGGACACCGCTATGAACACTGAAGCTTTCTTT
CASSPRDTAMNTEAFF
>TRBJ2-5|-|-|TRBV11-3
TGTGCCAGCAGCTTTGAATTGACAGGAGCAGTACAAGAGACCCAGTACTTC
CASSFELTGAVQETQYF
>TRBJ1-6|TRBD1|large|TRBV6-8
TGTGCCAGCAGTAGGGACAGCTCCTATAATTCACCCCTCCACTTT
CASSRDSSYNSPLHF
>TRBJ1-5|-|-|TRBV23-1
TGCGCCAGCAGCTTTGAAGGGGATCAGCCCCAGCATTTT
CASSFEGDQPQHF
>TRBJ1-5|TRBD1|-|TRBV11-3
TGTGCCAGCAGCCCAGGACAGGACACCGGCAATCAGCCCCAGCATTTT
CASSPGQDTGNQPQHF
>TRBJ2-5|TRBD2|-|TRBV5-1
TGCGCCAGCAGCTTGGGGGGACTAGCAGGCCAAGAGACCCAGTACTTC
CASSLGGLAGQETQYF
>TRBJ2-2|-|-|TRBV6-8
TGTGCCAGCAGTCCCCTACGAGAGGCCCCGAGGACCGGGGAGCTGTTTTTT
CASSPLREAPRTGELFF
>TRBJ2-2|TRBD1|-|TRBV29-1
TGCAGCGCCAAATACAGGGGGAACACCGGGGAGCTGTTTTTT
CSAKYRGNTGELFF
>TRBJ1-5|-|-|TRBV6-8
TGTGCCAGCAGTGCTCGGGTGGAGTATCAGCCCCAGCATTTT
CASSARVEYQPQHF
>TRBJ1-2|TRBD1|-|TRBV11-3
TGTGCCAGCAGCTCCTCCGGACAGGGACACTATGGCTACACCTTC
CASSSSGQGHYGYTF
>TRBJ1-4|TRBD1|-|TRBV10-2
TGCGCCAGCGGACCGGACAGGGAGAAACTGTTTTTT
CASGPDREKLFF
>TRBJ2-1|-|-|TRBV18
TGTGCCAGCTCCCCCCAGGGTGTTGAGCAGTTCTTC
CASSPQGVEQFF
>TRBJ2-7|-|-|TRBV11-3
TGTGCCAGCAGCCCTGGTGGCGGAAGCTCCTACGAGCAGTACTTC
CASSPGGGSSYEQYF
>TRBJ1-6|TRBD1|-|TRBV28
TGTGCCAGCAGTTCGCCGGGACAGGGTTATTCACCCCTCCACTTT
CASSSPGQGYSPLHF
>TRBJ1-1|-|once|TRBV15
TGTGCCACCAGCAGAGAGGGGGGCATCAACACTGAAGCTTTCTTT
CATSREGGINTEAFF
>TRBJ2-1|-|-|TRBV5-1
TGCGCCAGCAGCCAACTCGGGGTGTCCTACAATGAGCAGTTCTTC
CASSQLGVSYNEQFF
>TRBJ1-1|TRBD1|-|TRBV10-2
TGCGCCTCGGGACAGTTGAACACTGAAGCTTTCTTT
CASGQLNTEAFF
>TRBJ1-4|-|once|TRBV11-3
TGTGCCAGCAGCTCCGGAACTCATAATGAAAAACTGTTTTTT
CASSSGTHNEKLFF
>TRBJ1-2|TRBD1|-|TRBV14
TGTGCCAGCAGCCAAATCGTCCGAGGACAGGGGAACTATGGCTACACCTTC
CASSQIVRGQGNYGYTF
>TRBJ1-5|-|-|TRBV15
TGTGCCACCAGCAGAGGGACAGTGTATAGCAATCAGCCCCAGCATTTT
CATSRGTVYSNQPQHF
>TRBJ2-1|-|-|TRBV18
TGTGCCAGCTCACCACCGAGCGGGTCAACCTACAATGAGCAGTTCTTC
CASSPPSGSTYNEQFF
>TRBJ1-2|-|large|TRBV15
TGTGCCACCAGCAGAGAGGGGGTTAACTATGGCTACACCTTC
CATSREGVNYGYTF
>TRBJ1-3|TRBD1|-|TRBV19
TGTGCCAGTAGTATGACAGGGGGGTCTGGAAACACCATATATTTT
CASSMTGGSGNTIYF
>TRBJ1-5|-|-|TRBV11-3
TGTGCCAGCAGCCAAGTCGAGGGGTATAGCAATCAGCCCCAGCATTTT
CASSQVEGYSNQPQHF
>TRBJ2-2|-|-|TRBV29-1
TGCAGCGTTGTCGGTTCTTTTGGGGCCGGGGAGCTGTTTTTT
CSVVGSFGAGELFF
>TRBJ1-2|-|few|TRBV6-8
TGTGCCAGCAGTTACAATCGTAACGACTATGGCTACACCTTC
CASSYNRNDYGYTF